A selection of T cell receptor beta chains follows, all from one sample in a study of T cells in localized non-small cell lung cancer. Repertoires were generated with immunoSEQ multiplex PCR, while TCRdb's copy carries only in-frame clones and drops some. The sample yields around 64,000 clones, around 81% seen once. The source material was PBMCs, sampled before any cancer treatment. These TCRs come from a man between 35 and 75 years old with stage II lung adenocarcinoma. Each CDR3 is given with its conserved first and last residue. Each record gives: D gene, V gene, J gene, clone size, CDR3 DNA, CDR3 protein. The D gene is left open where the match is weak. Size is omitted from some rows. Given values are once, few, many or a class for expanded clones.

D gene: -; V gene: TRBV11-2; J gene: TRBJ1-2; clone size: once; CDR3 DNA: TGTGCCAGCGGTGACAGCTATGGCTACACCTTC; CDR3 protein: CASGDSYGYTF
D gene: TRBD1; V gene: TRBV30; J gene: TRBJ1-5; clone size: -; CDR3 DNA: TGTGCCTGGAGTACGGGACAGGTACATCGTCAGCCCCAGCATTTT; CDR3 protein: CAWSTGQVHRQPQHF
D gene: TRBD1; V gene: TRBV9; J gene: TRBJ2-5; clone size: few; CDR3 DNA: TGTGCCAGCAGCGTAGGGGGGACAGAGGGAGAGACCCAGTACTTC; CDR3 protein: CASSVGGTEGETQYF
D gene: -; V gene: TRBV4-1; J gene: TRBJ1-3; clone size: few; CDR3 DNA: TGCGCCAGCAGCCAAGAGCGCGTCAGCTCTGGAAACACCATATATTTT; CDR3 protein: CASSQERVSSGNTIYF
D gene: -; V gene: TRBV2; J gene: TRBJ2-2; clone size: -; CDR3 DNA: TGTGCCAGCAGTGGGGACTCGACGAACACCGGGGAGCTGTTTTTT; CDR3 protein: CASSGDSTNTGELFF
D gene: -; V gene: TRBV6-5; J gene: TRBJ2-7; clone size: -; CDR3 DNA: TGTGCCAGCAGTTACACGGGCGGCCTCGAGCAGTACTTC; CDR3 protein: CASSYTGGLEQYF
D gene: TRBD2; V gene: TRBV5-6; J gene: TRBJ2-5; clone size: -; CDR3 DNA: TGTGCCAGCAGCTTGGGCCCCTGGCTAGCGGGAGGCGGGGAGACCCAGTACTTC; CDR3 protein: CASSLGPWLAGGGETQYF
D gene: -; V gene: TRBV7-9; J gene: TRBJ2-5; clone size: -; CDR3 DNA: TGTGCCAGCAGCTACGACTGGGGGCGCGGAGAGACCCAGTACTTC; CDR3 protein: CASSYDWGRGETQYF
D gene: -; V gene: TRBV5-1; J gene: TRBJ2-2; clone size: -; CDR3 DNA: TGCGCCAGCAGCTTCTCAGGGAACAGGGTCATCACCGGGGAGCTGTTTTTT; CDR3 protein: CASSFSGNRVITGELFF
D gene: -; V gene: TRBV19; J gene: TRBJ1-3; clone size: -; CDR3 DNA: TGTGCCAGTAGGGCGAACACCATATATTTT; CDR3 protein: CASRANTIYF
D gene: -; V gene: TRBV5-4; J gene: TRBJ2-1; clone size: -; CDR3 DNA: TGTGCCAGCAGCTTGGTCCGGGAACCCTACAATGAGCAGTTCTTC; CDR3 protein: CASSLVREPYNEQFF
D gene: -; V gene: TRBV5-6; J gene: TRBJ2-7; clone size: -; CDR3 DNA: TGTGCCAGCAGCCCACCGGGTGGGAATCCGTACGAGCAGTACTTC; CDR3 protein: CASSPPGGNPYEQYF
D gene: TRBD2; V gene: TRBV11-1; J gene: TRBJ2-7; clone size: -; CDR3 DNA: TGTGCCAGCAGCTACGTAGCGGGAGGCGAGCAGTACTTC; CDR3 protein: CASSYVAGGEQYF
D gene: -; V gene: TRBV4-2; J gene: TRBJ1-1; clone size: -; CDR3 DNA: TGTGCCAGCAGCTTCACTCCGGACGGGAACACTGAAGCTTTCTTT; CDR3 protein: CASSFTPDGNTEAFF
D gene: TRBD2; V gene: TRBV9; J gene: TRBJ2-1; clone size: -; CDR3 DNA: TGTGCCAGCAGCGTAGGTGGCGGGGGGAGTGAGCAGTTCTTC; CDR3 protein: CASSVGGGGSEQFF
D gene: -; V gene: TRBV7-8; J gene: TRBJ1-2; clone size: once; CDR3 DNA: TGTGCCAGCAGCTTAGCCCGACAGTCTACTAACTATGGCTACACCTTC; CDR3 protein: CASSLARQSTNYGYTF